Below, one TCR beta chain is given with its context. Its antigen remains unknown. At one end the junction does not follow the germline gene, possibly because of a read error. This sample stems from a study of T cells in localized non-small cell lung cancer. Findings and limits, study-wide: Longer survival (overall) was linked to higher T cell density in blood.

Some clones are missing from TCRdb's copy, which holds only in-frame ones; the method was immunoSEQ multiplex PCR. The sample yields tens of thousands of clones, around nine tenths seen once. Sample: peripheral blood, taken before any cancer treatment. The TCR originated in a woman between 35 and 75 years old with stage I lung adenocarcinoma.

The CDR3 DNA sequence: TGTGCTAGCAGCTTAGCCCCTAGCGGGGGGCCTTTGAACACCGGGGAGCTGTTTTTT. Its translation: CASSLAPSGGPLNTGELFF. The genes are TRBV7-7 and TRBJ2-2; TRBD2 agrees at 11 bases. Per germline, CDR1 SSHAT and CDR2 FNYEAQ (reference sequence). This CDR3 has 19 residues.